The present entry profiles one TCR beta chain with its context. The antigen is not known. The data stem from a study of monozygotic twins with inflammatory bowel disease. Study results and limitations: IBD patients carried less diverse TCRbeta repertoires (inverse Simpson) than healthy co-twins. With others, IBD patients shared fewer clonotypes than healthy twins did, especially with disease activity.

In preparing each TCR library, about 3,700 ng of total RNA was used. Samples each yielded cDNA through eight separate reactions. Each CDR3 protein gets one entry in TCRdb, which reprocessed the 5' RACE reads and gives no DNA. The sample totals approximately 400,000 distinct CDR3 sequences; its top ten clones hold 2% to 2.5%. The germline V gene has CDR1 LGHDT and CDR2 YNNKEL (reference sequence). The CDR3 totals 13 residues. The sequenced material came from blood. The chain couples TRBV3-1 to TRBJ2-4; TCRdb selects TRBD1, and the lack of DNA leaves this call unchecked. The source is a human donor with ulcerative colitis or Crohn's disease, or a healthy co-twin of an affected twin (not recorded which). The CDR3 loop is CASSQAGANIQYF.